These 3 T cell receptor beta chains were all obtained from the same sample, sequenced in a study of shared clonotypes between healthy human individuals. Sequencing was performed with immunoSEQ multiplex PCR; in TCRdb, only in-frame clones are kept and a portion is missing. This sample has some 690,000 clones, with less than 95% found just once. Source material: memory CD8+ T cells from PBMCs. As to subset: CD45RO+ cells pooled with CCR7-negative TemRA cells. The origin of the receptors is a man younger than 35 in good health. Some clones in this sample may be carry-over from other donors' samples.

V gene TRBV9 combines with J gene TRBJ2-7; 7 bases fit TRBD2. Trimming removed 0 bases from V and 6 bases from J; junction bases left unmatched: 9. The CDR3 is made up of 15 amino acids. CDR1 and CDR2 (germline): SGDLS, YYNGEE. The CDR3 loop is CASSVGGGSYFEQYF. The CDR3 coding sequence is TGTGCCAGCAGCGTAGGAGGCGGGAGTTATTTCGAGCAGTACTTC.

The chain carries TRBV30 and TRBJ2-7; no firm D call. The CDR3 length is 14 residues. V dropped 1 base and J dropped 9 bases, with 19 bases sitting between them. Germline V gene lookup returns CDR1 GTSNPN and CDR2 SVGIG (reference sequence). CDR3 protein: CAWSDYNTGLGQYF. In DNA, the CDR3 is TGTGCCTGGAGTGACTATAACACGGGTCTAGGGCAGTACTTC. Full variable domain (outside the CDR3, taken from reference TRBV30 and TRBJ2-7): SQTIHQWPATLVQPVGSPLSLECTVEGTSNPNLYWYRQAAGRGLQLLFYSVGIGQISSEVPQNLSASRPQDRQFILSSKKLLLSDSGFYLCAWSDYNTGLGQYFGPGTRLTVT.

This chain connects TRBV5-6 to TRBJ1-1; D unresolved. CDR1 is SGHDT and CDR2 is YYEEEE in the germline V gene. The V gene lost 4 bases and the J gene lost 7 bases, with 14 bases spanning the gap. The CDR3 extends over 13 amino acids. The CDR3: CASSHRSAIEAFF. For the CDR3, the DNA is TGTGCCAGCAGCCACCGGTCCGCCATTGAAGCTTTCTTT.